This TCR beta chain is drawn from a study of T cell repertoires in cytomegalovirus infection. Study-wide background: The public TCR beta signatures pointed to both CMV infection and matching HLA type.

The CDR3 consists of 16 residues. The V and J ends lost 2 bases and 3 bases respectively, with 17 bases between them. Germline CDR1 is SGDLS and CDR2 is YYNGEE. Turning to this clonotype: Its specificity is unknown.

TCRdb re-called the reads with MiXCR, one entry per CDR3 protein. The sample has around 800,000 distinct CDR3 sequences, 30% to 35% seen once. This material consisted of cultured CD8+ T cells from PBMCs, taken from culture after CMV antigen stimulation. This chain links TRBV9 with TRBJ2-5, with a possible D match to TRBD2 (6 bases). The receptor was isolated from a human donor in good health (CMV status not recorded). Some clones in this sample may be carry-over from other donors' samples. The CDR3 here is CASSVGGNGVKETQYF. The CDR3 DNA reads TGTGCCAGCAGCGTTGGGGGGAATGGGGTTAAAGAGACCCAGTACTTC.